This TCR beta chain stems from a study of T cell repertoires in cytomegalovirus infection. Study in general: Evidence of both CMV infection and a matching HLA type came from public TCR beta signatures. Study-wide results and caveats: Summed frequency of shared TCR beta families picked out CMV carriers who also had the relevant HLA. In two of eight donors, the top clonotype was HLA-C-restricted CMV-specific.

This CDR3 contains 17 residues. V trimming: 5 bases; J trimming: 0 bases; junction bases outside the gene matches: 7. This clonotype has at least ten counts. Its antigen is not identified. From the reads, TCRdb called clonotypes with MiXCR, one entry per CDR3 protein. This sample has around 190,000 distinct CDR3 sequences, with 13% to 15% found just once. The rearrangement links TRBV12-3 or TRBV12-4 to TRBJ2-3; 11 bases agree with TRBD2. The source material was PBMCs. This TCR was recovered from a human donor in good health (CMV status not recorded). Some clones in this sample may be carry-over from other donors' samples. The CDR3 sequence: CASSLRLAGSSTDTQYF. For the CDR3, the DNA is TGTGCCAGCAGTCTCCGACTAGCGGGGTCCAGCACAGATACGCAGTATTTT.